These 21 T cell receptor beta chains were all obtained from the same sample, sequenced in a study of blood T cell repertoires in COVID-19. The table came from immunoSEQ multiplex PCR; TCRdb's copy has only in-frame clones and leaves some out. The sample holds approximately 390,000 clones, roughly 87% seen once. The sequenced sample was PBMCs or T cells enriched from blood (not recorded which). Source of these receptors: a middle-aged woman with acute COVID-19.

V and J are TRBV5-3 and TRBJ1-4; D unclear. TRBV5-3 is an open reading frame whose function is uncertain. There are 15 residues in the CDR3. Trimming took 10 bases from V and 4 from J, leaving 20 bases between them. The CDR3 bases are TGTGCCGGCCTTAGAGAGACAACCTTTAATGAAAAACTGTTTTTT. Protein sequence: CAGLRETTFNEKLFF.

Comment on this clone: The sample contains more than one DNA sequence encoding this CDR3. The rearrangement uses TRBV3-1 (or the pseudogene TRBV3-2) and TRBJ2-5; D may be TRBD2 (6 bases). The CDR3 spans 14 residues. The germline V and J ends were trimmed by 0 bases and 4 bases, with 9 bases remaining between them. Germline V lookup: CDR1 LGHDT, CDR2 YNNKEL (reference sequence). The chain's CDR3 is CASSQDGRGETQYF. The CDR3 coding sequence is TGTGCCAGCAGCCAAGACGGGCGGGGAGAGACCCAGTACTTC.

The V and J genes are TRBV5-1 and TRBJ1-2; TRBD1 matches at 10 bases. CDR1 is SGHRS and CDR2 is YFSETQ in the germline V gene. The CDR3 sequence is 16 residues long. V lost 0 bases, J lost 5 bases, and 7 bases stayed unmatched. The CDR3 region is CASSLVADRGVYGYTF. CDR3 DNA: TGCGCCAGCAGCTTGGTTGCGGACAGGGGGGTATATGGCTACACCTTC. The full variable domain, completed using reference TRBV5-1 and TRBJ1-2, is KAGVTQTPRYLIKTRGQQVTLSCSPISGHRSVSWYQQTPGQGLQFLFEYFSETQRNKGNFPGRFSGRQFSNSRSEMNVSTLELGDSALYLCASSLVADRGVYGYTFGSGTRLTVV.

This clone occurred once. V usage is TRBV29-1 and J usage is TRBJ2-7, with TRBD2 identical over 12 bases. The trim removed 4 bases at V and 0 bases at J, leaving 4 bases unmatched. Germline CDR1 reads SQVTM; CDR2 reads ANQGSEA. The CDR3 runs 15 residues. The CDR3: CSVGLAGGSSYEQYF. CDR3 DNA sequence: TGCAGCGTTGGCCTAGCGGGGGGGAGCTCCTACGAGCAGTACTTC.

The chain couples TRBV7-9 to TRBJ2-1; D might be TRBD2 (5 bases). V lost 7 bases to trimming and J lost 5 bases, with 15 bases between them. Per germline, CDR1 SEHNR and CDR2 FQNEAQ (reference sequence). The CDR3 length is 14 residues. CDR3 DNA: TGTGCCAGCAAACGGGAACAGCCCAACAATGAGCAGTTCTTC. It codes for CASKREQPNNEQFF.

In DNA form, the CDR3 reads TGTGCCAGCAGCCAAGTGGGACAGGGAGCTGCTGGCTACACCTTC. It encodes CASSQVGQGAAGYTF. The chain joins TRBV3-1 (or the pseudogene TRBV3-2) to TRBJ1-2; 9 bases are a match to TRBD1. The V segment lost 1 base and the J segment 7 bases; nucleotides outside the gene matches: 7. CDR1 LGHDT and CDR2 YNNKEL come from the germline V gene (reference sequence). The CDR3 length is 15 residues.

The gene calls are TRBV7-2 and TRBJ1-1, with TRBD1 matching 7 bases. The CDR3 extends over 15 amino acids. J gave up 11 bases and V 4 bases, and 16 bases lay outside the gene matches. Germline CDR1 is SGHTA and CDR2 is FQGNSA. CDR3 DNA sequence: TGTGCCAGCAGCTCGTCCGGGGACAGCTTATTTATGGCTTTCTTT. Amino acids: CASSSSGDSLFMAFF.

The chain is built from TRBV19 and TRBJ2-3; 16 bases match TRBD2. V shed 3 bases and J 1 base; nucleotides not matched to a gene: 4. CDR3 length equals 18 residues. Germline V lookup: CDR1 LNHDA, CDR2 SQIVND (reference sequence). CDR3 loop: CASSMGLAGGPGTDTQYF. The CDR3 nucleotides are TGTGCCAGTAGTATGGGACTAGCGGGGGGGCCCGGCACAGATACGCAGTATTTT.

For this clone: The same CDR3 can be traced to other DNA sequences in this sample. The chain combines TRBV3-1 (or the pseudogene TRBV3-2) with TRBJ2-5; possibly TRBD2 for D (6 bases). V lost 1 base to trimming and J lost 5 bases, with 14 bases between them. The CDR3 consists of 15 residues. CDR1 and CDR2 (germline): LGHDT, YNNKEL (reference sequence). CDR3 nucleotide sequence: TGTGCCAGCAGCCAAGCGCGGGGACGGGGTGAGACCCAGTACTTC. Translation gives CASSQARGRGETQYF.

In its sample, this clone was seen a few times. CDR3 DNA: TGTGCCAGCAGGGACACAACGGGTTCACCCCTCCACTTT. Translated, it gives CASRDTTGSPLHF. The J gene is TRBJ1-6, the V gene TRBV5-6, with a weak D call TRBD1 (5 bases). V lost 5 bases and J lost 9, with 12 bases in between. This CDR3 comprises 13 residues. CDR1 and CDR2 from the germline V gene are SGHDT and YYEEEE.

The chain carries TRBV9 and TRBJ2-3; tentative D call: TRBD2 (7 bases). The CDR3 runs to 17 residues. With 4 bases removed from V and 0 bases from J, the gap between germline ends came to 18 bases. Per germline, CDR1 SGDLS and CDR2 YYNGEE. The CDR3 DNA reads TGTGCCAGCAGCAAACGGATGGGGGGGCCCAGCACAGATACGCAGTATTTT. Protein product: CASSKRMGGPSTDTQYF.

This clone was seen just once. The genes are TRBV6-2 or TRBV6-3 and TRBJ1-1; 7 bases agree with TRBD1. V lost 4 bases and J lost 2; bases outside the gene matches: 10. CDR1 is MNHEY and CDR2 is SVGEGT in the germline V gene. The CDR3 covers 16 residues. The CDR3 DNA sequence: TGTGCCAGCAGTTCAGCTTACAGGGGTCGAAACACTGAAGCTTTCTTT. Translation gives CASSSAYRGRNTEAFF.

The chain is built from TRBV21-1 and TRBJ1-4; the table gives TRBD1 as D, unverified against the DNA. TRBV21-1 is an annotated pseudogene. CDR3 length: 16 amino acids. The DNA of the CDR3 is TGTGCCAGCAGCAAAGAGGGGACAGAAAGGAAGGAAAAACTGTTTTTT. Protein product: CASSKEGTERKEKLFF.

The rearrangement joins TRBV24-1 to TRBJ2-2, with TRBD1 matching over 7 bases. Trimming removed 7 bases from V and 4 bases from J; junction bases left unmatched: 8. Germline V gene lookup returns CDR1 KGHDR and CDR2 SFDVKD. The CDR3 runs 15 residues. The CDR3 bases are TGTGCCACCAGCCCCGCAGGGGGAGCCACCGGGGAGCTGTTTTTT. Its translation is CATSPAGGATGELFF.

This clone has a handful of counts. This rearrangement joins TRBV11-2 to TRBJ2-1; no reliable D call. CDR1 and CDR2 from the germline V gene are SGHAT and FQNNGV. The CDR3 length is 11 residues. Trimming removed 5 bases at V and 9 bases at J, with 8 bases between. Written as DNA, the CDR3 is TGTGCCAGCAGCCCGGTAACTGAGCAGTTCTTC. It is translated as CASSPVTEQFF.

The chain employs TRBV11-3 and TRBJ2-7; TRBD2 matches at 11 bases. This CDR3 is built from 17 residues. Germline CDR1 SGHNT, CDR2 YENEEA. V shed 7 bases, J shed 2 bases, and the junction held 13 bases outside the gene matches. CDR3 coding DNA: TGTGCCAGCAACCGGGCTAGCGGGGGGCCTACGCCCTACGAGCAGTACTTC. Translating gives CASNRASGGPTPYEQYF.

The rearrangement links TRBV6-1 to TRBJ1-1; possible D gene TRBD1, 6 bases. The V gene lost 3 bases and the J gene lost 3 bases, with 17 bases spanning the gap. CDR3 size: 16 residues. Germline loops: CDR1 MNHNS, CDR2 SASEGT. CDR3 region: CASSDATGNGDTEAFF. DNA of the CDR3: TGTGCCAGCAGTGACGCGACAGGAAACGGGGACACTGAAGCTTTCTTT.

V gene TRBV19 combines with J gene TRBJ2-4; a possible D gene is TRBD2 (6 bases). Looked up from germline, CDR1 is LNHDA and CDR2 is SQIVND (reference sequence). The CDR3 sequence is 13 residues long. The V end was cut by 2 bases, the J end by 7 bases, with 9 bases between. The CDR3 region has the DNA TGTGCCAGTAGTATAAGGCGGGGTAACATTCAGTACTTC. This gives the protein CASSIRRGNIQYF.

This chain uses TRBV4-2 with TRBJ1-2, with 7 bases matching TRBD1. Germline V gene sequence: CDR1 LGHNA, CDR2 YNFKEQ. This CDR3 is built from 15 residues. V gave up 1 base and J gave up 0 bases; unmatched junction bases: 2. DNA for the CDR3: TGTGCCAGCAGCCAAGGGACAGGAACTAACTATGGCTACACCTTC. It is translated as CASSQGTGTNYGYTF.

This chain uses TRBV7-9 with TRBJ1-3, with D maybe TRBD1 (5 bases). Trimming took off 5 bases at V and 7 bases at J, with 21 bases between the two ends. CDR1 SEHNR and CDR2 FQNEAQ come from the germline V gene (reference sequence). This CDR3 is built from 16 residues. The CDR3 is CASSPERGGLLNTIYF. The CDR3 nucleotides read TGTGCCAGCAGCCCCGAGCGGGGGGGTCTATTGAACACCATATATTTT.

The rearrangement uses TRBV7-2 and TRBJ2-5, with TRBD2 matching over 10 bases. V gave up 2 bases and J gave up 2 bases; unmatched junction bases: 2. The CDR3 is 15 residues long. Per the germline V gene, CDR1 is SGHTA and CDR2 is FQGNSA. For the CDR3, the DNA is TGTGCCAGCAGCTTACTAGCGGGGGAGCAAGAGACCCAGTACTTC. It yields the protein CASSLLAGEQETQYF.